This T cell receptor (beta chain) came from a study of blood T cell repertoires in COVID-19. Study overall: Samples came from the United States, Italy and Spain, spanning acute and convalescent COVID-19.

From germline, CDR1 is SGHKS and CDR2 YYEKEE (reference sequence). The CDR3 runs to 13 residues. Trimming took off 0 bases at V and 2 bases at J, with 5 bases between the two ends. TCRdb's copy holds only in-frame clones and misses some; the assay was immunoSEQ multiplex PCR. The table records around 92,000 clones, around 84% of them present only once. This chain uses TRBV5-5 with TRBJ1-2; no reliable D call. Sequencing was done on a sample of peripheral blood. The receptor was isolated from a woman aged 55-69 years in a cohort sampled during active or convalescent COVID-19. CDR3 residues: CASSLAQNYGYTF. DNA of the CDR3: TGTGCCAGCAGCTTGGCTCAGAACTATGGCTACACCTTC. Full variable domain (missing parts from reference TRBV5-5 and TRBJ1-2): DAGVTQSPTHLIKTRGQQVTLRCSPISGHKSVSWYQQVLGQGPQFIFQYYEKEERGRGNFPDRFSARQFPNYSSELNVNALLLGDSALYLCASSLAQNYGYTFGSGTRLTVV.